These 6 T cell receptor beta chains came from one sample sequenced in a study of shared clonotypes between healthy human individuals. Naive CD8 cells lacked CD45RO, underwent positive selection for CCR7 and left out terminally differentiated effector memory CD45RA+ cells. The method was immunoSEQ multiplex PCR; TCRdb's version includes in-frame clones alone and lacks a portion of them. Of about 590,000 clones in the sample, nearly 97% were seen once. The sample comprised naive CD8+ T cells sorted from blood. Receptors were obtained from a woman younger than 45 in good health.

This chain links TRBV7-9 with TRBJ2-5; 9 nucleotides line up with TRBD2. Judging by the DNA end, TRBJ2-7 fits better; the J call may be wrong. Germline-derived CDR1 and CDR2 are SEHNR and FQNEAQ (reference sequence). The CDR3 spans 16 residues. The CDR3 reads CASSLLAGGPHYEQYF. In DNA form, the CDR3 reads TGTGCCAGCAGTCTGCTTGCGGGAGGGCCCCACTACGAGCAGTACTTC.

The V and J genes are TRBV5-1 and TRBJ2-1; 11 bases line up with TRBD2. The CDR3 runs to 15 residues. The germline V gene has CDR1 SGHRS and CDR2 YFSETQ. Trimming took 2 bases from V and 4 from J; bases not matched to a gene: 2. CDR3 loop: CASSFSSGRYNEQFF. The CDR3 bases are TGCGCCAGCAGCTTCTCTAGCGGGAGGTACAATGAGCAGTTCTTC.

The chain joins TRBV14 to TRBJ2-3; D uncertain. The CDR3 loop spans 14 amino acids. Trimming took off 3 bases at V and 1 base at J, with 8 bases between the two ends. Germline V gives CDR1 SGHDN, CDR2 FVKESK. The CDR3 DNA is TGTGCCAGCAGCCAGACACTTGGCACAGATACGCAGTATTTT. Translating gives CASSQTLGTDTQYF.

The chain uses TRBV15 and TRBJ1-5, with TRBD1 matching over 7 bases. After removal of 3 bases from V and 6 bases from J, the junction contained 11 bases not matched to a gene. The CDR3 consists of 16 residues. Germline values: CDR1 LNHNV, CDR2 YYDKDF (reference sequence). In nucleotides, the CDR3 is TGTGCCACCAGCAGTACGGAACAGGGGCGGCGTCAGCCCCAGCATTTT. It yields the protein CATSSTEQGRRQPQHF.

As regards this clone: A junction boundary mismatches the germline segment, possibly from a read error. The chain links TRBV11-2 to TRBJ2-5; D possibly corresponds to TRBD2 (5 bases). Germline-derived CDR1 and CDR2 are SGHAT and FQNNGV. This CDR3 is 13 amino acids long. The CDR3 bases are TGTGCCAGCAGCATAGACGGGGAAGAGACCCAGTACTTC. It codes for CASSIDGEETQYF.

The rearrangement links TRBV7-9 to TRBJ2-1, with 9 bases matching TRBD2. The CDR3 has 15 amino acids. V shed 5 bases, J shed 0 bases, and the junction held 2 bases outside the gene matches. CDR1 and CDR2 (germline): SEHNR, FQNEAQ (reference sequence). The CDR3 DNA is TGTGCCAGCAGCCCGACTAGCGGCTCCTACAATGAGCAGTTCTTC. This encodes CASSPTSGSYNEQFF.